This T cell receptor (beta chain) was identified during a study of blood T cell repertoires in COVID-19. Turning to the study itself: Spain, Italy and the United States supplied samples that represented acute and convalescent COVID-19.

One Seattle source followed patients from active infection through their disease course. This table comes from immunoSEQ multiplex PCR, and its TCRdb copy is limited to in-frame clones, with some not included. The sample has almost 400,000 clones, approximately 89% seen once; the top ten hold over 2%. This CDR3 has 17 residues. CDR1 is MDHEN, CDR2 SYDVKM, per germline. The V segment lost 7 bases and the J segment 8 bases; nucleotides outside the gene matches: 17. Sequencing was done on a sample of peripheral blood. This clonotype was obtained from a woman aged 60-75 years with COVID-19, enrolled during active disease. V gene TRBV28 combines with J gene TRBJ1-2, with 12 bases identical to TRBD1. CDR3 region: CASTPPGTGGRGRGYTF. CDR3 DNA: TGTGCCAGCACTCCTCCCGGGACAGGGGGCCGAGGCCGGGGCTACACCTTC.